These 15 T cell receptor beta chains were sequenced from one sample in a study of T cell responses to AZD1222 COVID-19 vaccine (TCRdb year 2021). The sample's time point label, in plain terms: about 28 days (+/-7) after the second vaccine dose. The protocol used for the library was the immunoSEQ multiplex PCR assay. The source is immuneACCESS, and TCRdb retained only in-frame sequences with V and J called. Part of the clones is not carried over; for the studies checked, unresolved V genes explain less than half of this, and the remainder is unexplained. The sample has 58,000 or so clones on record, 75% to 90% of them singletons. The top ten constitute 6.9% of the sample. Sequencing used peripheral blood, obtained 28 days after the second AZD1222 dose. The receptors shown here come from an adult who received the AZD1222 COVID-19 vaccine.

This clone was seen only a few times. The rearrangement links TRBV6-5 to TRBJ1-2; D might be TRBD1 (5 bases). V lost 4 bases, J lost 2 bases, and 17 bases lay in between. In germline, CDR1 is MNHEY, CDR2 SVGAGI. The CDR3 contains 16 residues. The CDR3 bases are TGTGCCAGCAGTTTGACCCGGGGCCGGACAAACTATGGCTACACCTTC. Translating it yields CASSLTRGRTNYGYTF.

This CDR3 reads CASTRWDYSSYNEQFF. As DNA, the CDR3 is TGTGCCAGCACGAGATGGGACTACAGCTCCTACAATGAGCAGTTCTTC. The rearrangement joins TRBV2 to TRBJ2-1, with 7 bases fitting TRBD2. The J segment lost 0 bases and the V segment lost 7 bases, leaving 9 bases of the junction unmatched. This CDR3 is built from 16 residues. Germline V gives CDR1 SNHLY, CDR2 FYNNEI.

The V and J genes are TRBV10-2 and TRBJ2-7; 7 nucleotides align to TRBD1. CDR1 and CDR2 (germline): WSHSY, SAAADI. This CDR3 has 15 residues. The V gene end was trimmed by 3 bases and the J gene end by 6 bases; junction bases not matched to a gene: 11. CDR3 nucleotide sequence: TGCGCCAGCAGTGATACACCAGGGGGTCGGGGCGAGCAGTACTTC. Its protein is CASSDTPGGRGEQYF.

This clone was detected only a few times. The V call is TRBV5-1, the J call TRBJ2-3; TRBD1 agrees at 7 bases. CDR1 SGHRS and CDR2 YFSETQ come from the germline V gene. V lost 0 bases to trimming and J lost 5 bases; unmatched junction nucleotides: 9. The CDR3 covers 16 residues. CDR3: CASSLGQGQGGDTQYF. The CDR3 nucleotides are TGCGCCAGCAGCTTGGGACAGGGCCAAGGTGGAGATACGCAGTATTTT.

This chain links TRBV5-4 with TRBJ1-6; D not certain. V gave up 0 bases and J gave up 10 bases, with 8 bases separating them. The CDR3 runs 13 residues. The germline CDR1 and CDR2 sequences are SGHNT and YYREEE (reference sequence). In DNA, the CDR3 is TGTGCCAGCAGCTTGGCTGGGCGATCACCCCTCCACTTT. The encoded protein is CASSLAGRSPLHF.

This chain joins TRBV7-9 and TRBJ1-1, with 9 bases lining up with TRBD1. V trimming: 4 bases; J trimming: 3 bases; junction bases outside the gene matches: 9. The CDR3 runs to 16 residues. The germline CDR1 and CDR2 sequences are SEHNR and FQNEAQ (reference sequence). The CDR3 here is CASSSGQGSLDTEAFF. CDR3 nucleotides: TGTGCCAGCAGCTCAGGACAGGGGAGCCTTGACACTGAAGCTTTCTTT. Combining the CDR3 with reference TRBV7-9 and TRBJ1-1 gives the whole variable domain DTGVSQNPRHKITKRGQNVTFRCDPISEHNRLYWYRQTLGQGPEFLTYFQNEAQLEKSRLLSDRFSAERPKGSFSTLEIQRTEQGDSAMYLCASSSGQGSLDTEAFFGQGTRLTVV.

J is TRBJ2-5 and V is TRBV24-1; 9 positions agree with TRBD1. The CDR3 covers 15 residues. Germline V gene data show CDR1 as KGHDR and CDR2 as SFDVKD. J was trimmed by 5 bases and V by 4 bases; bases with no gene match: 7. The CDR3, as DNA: TGTGCCACCAGTGACACCCGGACAGGGGCGGAGACCCAGTACTTC. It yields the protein CATSDTRTGAETQYF.

The CDR3, as DNA: TGTGCCAGCAGTTACAATCGGGGATCGGACAATGAGCAGTTCTTC. This sequence encodes CASSYNRGSDNEQFF. The V call is TRBV6-5, the J call TRBJ2-1; D perhaps matches TRBD2 (5 bases). Trimming took off 2 bases at V and 5 bases at J, with 13 bases between the two ends. Per the germline V gene, CDR1 is MNHEY and CDR2 is SVGAGI. The CDR3 totals 15 residues.

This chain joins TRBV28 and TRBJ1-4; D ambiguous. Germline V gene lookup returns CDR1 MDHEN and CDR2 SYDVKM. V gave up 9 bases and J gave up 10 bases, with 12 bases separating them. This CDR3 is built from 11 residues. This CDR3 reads CASGGSGKLFF. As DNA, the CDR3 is TGTGCCAGTGGAGGGTCCGGAAAACTGTTTTTT.

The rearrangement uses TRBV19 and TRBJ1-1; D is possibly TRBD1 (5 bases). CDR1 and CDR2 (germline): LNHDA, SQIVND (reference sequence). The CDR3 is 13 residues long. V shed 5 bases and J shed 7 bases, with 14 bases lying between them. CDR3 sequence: CASSFQGRGEAFF. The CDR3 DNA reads TGTGCCAGTAGTTTCCAGGGTAGAGGTGAAGCTTTCTTT. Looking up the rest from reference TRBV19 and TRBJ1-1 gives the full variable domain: DGGITQSPKYLFRKEGQNVTLSCEQNLNHDAMYWYRQDPGQGLRLIYYSQIVNDFQKGDIAEGYSVSREKKESFPLTVTSAQKNPTAFYLCASSFQGRGEAFFGQGTRLTVV.

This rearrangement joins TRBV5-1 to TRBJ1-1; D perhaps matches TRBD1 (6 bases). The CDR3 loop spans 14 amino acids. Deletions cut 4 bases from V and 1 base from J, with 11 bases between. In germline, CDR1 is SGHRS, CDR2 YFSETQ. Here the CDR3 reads CASSPQGQNTEAFF. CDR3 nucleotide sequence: TGCGCCAGCAGCCCACAGGGACAGAACACTGAAGCTTTCTTT.

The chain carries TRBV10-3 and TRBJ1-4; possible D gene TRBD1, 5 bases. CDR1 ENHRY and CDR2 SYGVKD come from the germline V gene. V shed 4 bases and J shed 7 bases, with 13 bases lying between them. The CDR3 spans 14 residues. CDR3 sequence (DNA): TGTGCCATCAGTGCCCCAGGGAGGGTTGAAAAACTGTTTTTT. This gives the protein CAISAPGRVEKLFF.

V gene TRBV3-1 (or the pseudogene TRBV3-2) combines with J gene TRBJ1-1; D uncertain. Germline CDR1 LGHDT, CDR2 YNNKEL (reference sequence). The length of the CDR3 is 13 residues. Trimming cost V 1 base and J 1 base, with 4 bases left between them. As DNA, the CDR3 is TGTGCCAGCAGCCAAGTCAGGAACACTGAAGCTTTCTTT. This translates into CASSQVRNTEAFF.

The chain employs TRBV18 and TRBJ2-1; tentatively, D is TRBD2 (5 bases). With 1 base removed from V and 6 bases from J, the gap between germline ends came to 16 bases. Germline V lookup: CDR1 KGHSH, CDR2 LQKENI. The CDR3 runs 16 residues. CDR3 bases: TGTGCCAGCTCACCACAGGCAGAGGGTCTGTCCAATGAGCAGTTCTTC. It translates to CASSPQAEGLSNEQFF.

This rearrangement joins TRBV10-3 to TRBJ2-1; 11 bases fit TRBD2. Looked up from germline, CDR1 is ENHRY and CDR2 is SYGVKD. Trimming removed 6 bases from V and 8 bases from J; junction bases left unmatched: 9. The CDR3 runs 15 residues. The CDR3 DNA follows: TGTGCCATCAGAGAAACTAGCGGGAGTGGGTATGAGCAGTTCTTC. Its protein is CAIRETSGSGYEQFF.